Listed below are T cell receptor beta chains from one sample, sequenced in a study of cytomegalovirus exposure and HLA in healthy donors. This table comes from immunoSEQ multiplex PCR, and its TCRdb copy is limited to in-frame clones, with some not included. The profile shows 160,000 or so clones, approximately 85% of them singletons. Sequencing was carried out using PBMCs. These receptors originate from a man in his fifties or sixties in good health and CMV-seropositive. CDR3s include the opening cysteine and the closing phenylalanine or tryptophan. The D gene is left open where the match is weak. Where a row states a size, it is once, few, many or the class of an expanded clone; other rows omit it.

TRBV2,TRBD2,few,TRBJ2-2,TGTGCCAGCAGGCCTTTAGCGGGAGGGAGGTCGACCGGGGAGCTGTTTTTT,CASRPLAGGRSTGELFF
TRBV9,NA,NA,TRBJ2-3,TGTGCCAGCAGCGTAGCCGAGGGAATCTACACAGATACGCAGTATTTT,CASSVAEGIYTDTQYF
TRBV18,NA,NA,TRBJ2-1,TGTGCCAGCTCACCCACGCGAGGCGGTGAGCAGTTCTTC,CASSPTRGGEQFF
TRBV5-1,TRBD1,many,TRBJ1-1,TGCGCCAGCAGCTTGGAGACAGGGGGCGGGACTGAAGCTTTCTTT,CASSLETGGGTEAFF
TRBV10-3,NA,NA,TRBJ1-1,TGTGCCATCAGCCGGGAAGAGAACACTGAAGCTTTCTTT,CAISREENTEAFF
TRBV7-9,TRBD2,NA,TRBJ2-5,TGTGCCAGCAGCTTAGAGGCGGGGGGCTTTAGGGAGCAGTACTTC,CASSLEAGGFREQYF
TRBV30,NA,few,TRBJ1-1,TGTGCCTGGAGTTCAGGGGTGAACACTGAAGCTTTCTTT,CAWSSGVNTEAFF
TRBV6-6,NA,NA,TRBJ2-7,TGTGCCAGCAACCAAGGGGTCGAGCAGTACTTC,CASNQGVEQYF
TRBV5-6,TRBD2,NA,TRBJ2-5,TGTGCCAGCAGCTTGGCTCAAGCGGGAGGGCCCGGAGAGACCCAGTACTTC,CASSLAQAGGPGETQYF
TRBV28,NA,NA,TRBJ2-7,TGTGCCAGCAGTTCCCCTGGACGGACTCCTGACGAGCAGTACTTC,CASSSPGRTPDEQYF
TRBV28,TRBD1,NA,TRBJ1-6,TGTGCCACCTGGACAGGGGGCAGGAATTCACCCCTCCACTTT,CATWTGGRNSPLHF
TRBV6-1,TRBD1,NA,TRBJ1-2,TGTGCCAGCAGTGAATGGAGGGGACAGGGGGCGAAAGCTAACTATGGCTACACCTTC,CASSEWRGQGAKANYGYTF
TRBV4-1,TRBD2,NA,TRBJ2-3,TGCGCCAGCGGACGGGAGCGGGACACAGATACGCAGTATTTT,CASGRERDTDTQYF
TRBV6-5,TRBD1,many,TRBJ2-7,TGTGCCAGTCGGGCCAGGGGGCTCGACGAGCAGTACTTC,CASRARGLDEQYF
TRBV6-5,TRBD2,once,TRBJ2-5,TGTGCCACAAGGGAGCGGGACTTCCAAGAGACCCAGTACTTC,CATRERDFQETQYF
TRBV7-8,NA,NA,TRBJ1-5,TGTGCCAGCAGCTTAGGGGGCGGTCATCAGCCCCAGCATTTT,CASSLGGGHQPQHF
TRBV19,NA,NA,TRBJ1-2,TGTGCCAGTACCAATGAGGCCTTCTATGGCTACACCTTC,CASTNEAFYGYTF
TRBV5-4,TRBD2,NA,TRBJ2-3,TGTGCCAGCAGCCCGGGGCGGGGGGGCTCAGATACGCAGTATTTT,CASSPGRGGSDTQYF
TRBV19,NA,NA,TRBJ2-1,TGTGCCAGTAGTATTAACTACAATGAGCAGTTCTTC,CASSINYNEQFF
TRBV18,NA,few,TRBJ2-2,TGTGCCAGCTTGCCAGGGTCAAGCACCGGGGAGCTGTTTTTT,CASLPGSSTGELFF
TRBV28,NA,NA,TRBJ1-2,TGTGCCAGCAGTTTAGGGCTGAACTATGGCTACACCTTC,CASSLGLNYGYTF
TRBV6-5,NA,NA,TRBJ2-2,TGTGCCAGCAGTTACTCGGGACAGAACACCGGGGAGCTGTTTTTT,CASSYSGQNTGELFF
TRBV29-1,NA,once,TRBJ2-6,TGCAGCGTGTACAGGGACTCTGGGGCCAACGTCCTGACTTTC,CSVYRDSGANVLTF
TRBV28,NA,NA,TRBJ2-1,TGTGCCAGCAGTCCCGCATTGGGGGCTTACAATGAGCAGTTCTTC,CASSPALGAYNEQFF
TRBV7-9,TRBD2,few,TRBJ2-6,TGTGCCAGCAGCTTAAAGGCAGGGAGGGGCTCTGGGGCCAACGTCCTGACTTTC,CASSLKAGRGSGANVLTF
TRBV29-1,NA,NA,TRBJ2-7,TGCAGCGTTGAAGACTCTAAGGCAGGGTCTTACGAGCAGTACTTC,CSVEDSKAGSYEQYF
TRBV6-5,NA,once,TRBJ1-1,TGTGCCAGCAGTTCCCCGTCTTACACTGAAGCTTTCTTT,CASSSPSYTEAFF
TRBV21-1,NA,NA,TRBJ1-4,TGTGCCAGCGGCGGGGTCGGCAATGAAAAACTGTTTTTT,CASGGVGNEKLFF
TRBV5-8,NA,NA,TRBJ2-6,TGTGCCAGCAGCAGCGTACAACCCTCTGGGGCCAACGTCCTGACTTTC,CASSSVQPSGANVLTF
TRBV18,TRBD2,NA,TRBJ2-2,TGTGCCAGCTCACCACCACTAGCGCGCCAAACCGGGGAGCTGTTTTTT,CASSPPLARQTGELFF
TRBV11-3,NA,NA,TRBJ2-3,TGTGCCAGCAGCTTAGTCGCGGGAGATACGCAGTATTTT,CASSLVAGDTQYF
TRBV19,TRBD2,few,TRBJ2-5,TGTGCCAGTAGTATAGAAGGAGCGGGGGACCTGAACTCCCTTGGGGAGACCCAGTACTTC,CASSIEGAGDLNSLGETQYF
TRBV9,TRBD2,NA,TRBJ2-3,TGTGCCAGCAGCGTAGAACCGAGCGGGAGGGCCGTTACGCAGTATTTT,CASSVEPSGRAVTQYF
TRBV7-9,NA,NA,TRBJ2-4,TGTGCCAGTAGCTTACCGCAGGGTTGGATTCAGTACTTC,CASSLPQGWIQYF
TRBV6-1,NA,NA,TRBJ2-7,TGTGCCAGCAGTGAAGAACCCTGGACAGCCTACGAGCAGTACTTC,CASSEEPWTAYEQYF